This T cell receptor beta chain was recovered during a study of OX40 agonist ivuxolimab in advanced cancers. Study conclusions and caveats: Clonal expansion from baseline to week 6 occurred in both CD4+ and CD8+ T cells. Fewer expanded clones were found on average in CD4+ than in CD8+ T cells. Clonal expansion was among the lowest in partial responders at 0.1-3.0 mg/kg, especially CD8+.

A remark on this clone: Antigen specificity is unknown.

Repertoires were generated with immunoSEQ multiplex PCR, while TCRdb's copy carries only in-frame clones and drops some. The table shows tens of thousands of clones, with less than 90% occurring only once. The V end lost 0 bases, the J end lost 5 bases, and 8 bases lay between the germline ends. Germline lookup yields CDR1 SGHKS and CDR2 YYEKEE (reference sequence). The CDR3 is 14 amino acids. Material: CD4+ or CD8+ T cells sorted from blood, obtained in a trial of the OX40 agonist ivuxolimab. The TCR was taken from an adult with an advanced solid tumor such as melanoma, head and neck, liver or kidney cancer. The chain joins TRBV5-5 to TRBJ1-4, with TRBD1 as a possible D gene (6 bases). CDR3 nucleotide sequence: TGTGCCAGCAGCTTGGCAGGGGTCAATGAAAAACTGTTTTTT. Translating gives CASSLAGVNEKLFF.